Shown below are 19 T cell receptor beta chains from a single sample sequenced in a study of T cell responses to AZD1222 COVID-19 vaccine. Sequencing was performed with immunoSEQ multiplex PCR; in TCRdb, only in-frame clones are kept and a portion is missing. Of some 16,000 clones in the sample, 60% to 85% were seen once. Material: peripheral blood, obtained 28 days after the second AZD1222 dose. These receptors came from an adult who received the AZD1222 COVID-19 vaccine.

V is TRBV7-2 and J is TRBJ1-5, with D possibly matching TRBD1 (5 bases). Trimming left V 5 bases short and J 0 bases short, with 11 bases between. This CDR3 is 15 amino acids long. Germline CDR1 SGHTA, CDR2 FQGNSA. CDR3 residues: CASSQRGHSNQPQHF. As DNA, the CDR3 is TGTGCCAGCAGCCAACGAGGACATAGCAATCAGCCCCAGCATTTT. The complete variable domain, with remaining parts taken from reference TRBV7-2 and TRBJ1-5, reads GAGVSQSPSNKVTEKGKDVELRCDPISGHTALYWYRQSLGQGLEFLIYFQGNSAPDKSGLPSDRFSAERTGGSVSTLTIQRTQQEDSAVYLCASSQRGHSNQPQHFGDGTRLSIL.

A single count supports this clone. The CDR3 region has the DNA TGTGCCAGCAGCTTGGGGGGGGCAGGCGGGGAGCTGTTTTTT. This encodes CASSLGGAGGELFF. This rearrangement joins TRBV5-4 to TRBJ2-2; either TRBD1 or TRBD2 may supply D (6 bases each). This CDR3 has 14 residues. Per germline, CDR1 SGHNT and CDR2 YYREEE (reference sequence). With 0 bases removed from V and 7 bases from J, the gap between germline ends came to 10 bases.

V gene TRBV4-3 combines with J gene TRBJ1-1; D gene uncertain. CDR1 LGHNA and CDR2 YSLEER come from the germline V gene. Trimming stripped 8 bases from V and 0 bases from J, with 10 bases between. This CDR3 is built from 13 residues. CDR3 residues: CASSSQLNTEAFF. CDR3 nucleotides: TGCGCCAGCTCGTCGCAGCTGAACACTGAAGCTTTCTTT.

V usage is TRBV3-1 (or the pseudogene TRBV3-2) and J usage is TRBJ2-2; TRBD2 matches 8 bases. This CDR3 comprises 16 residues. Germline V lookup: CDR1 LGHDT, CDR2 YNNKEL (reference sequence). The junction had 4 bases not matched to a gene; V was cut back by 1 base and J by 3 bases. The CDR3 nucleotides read TGTGCCAGCAGCCAAGGGGCGGGGGGCTACACCGGGGAGCTGTTTTTT. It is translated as CASSQGAGGYTGELFF.

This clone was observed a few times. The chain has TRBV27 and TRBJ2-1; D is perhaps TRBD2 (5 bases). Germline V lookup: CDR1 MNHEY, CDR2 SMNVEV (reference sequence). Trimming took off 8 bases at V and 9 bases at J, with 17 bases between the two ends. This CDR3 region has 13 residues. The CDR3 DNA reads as TGTGCCAGCCCCCTGTCCGAGGGCCGTGAGCAGTTCTTC. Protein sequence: CASPLSEGREQFF.

The CDR3 coding sequence is TGTGCCAGCAGCGCCTCCGGGAATCATAATTCACCCCTCCACTTT. Amino acids: CASSASGNHNSPLHF. The chain is built from TRBV9 and TRBJ1-6; D is unresolved. CDR3 length: 15 residues. The V gene lost 3 bases and the J gene lost 5 bases, with 12 bases spanning the gap. From germline, CDR1 is SGDLS and CDR2 YYNGEE.

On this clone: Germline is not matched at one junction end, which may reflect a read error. The DNA of the CDR3 is TGTGCTAGCAGCTCGGGACAGGGGACCGGGGAGCTGTTTTTT. This translates into CASSSGQGTGELFF. The J gene is TRBJ2-2, the V gene TRBV7-7; 10 bases align to TRBD1. This CDR3 has 14 residues. Per the germline V gene, CDR1 is SSHAT and CDR2 is FNYEAQ (reference sequence).

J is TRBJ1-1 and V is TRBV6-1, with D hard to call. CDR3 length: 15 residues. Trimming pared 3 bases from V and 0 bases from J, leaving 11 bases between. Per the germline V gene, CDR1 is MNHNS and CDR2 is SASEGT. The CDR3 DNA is TGTGCCAGCAGTGACGAGAGGATCATGAACACTGAAGCTTTCTTT. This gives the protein CASSDERIMNTEAFF.

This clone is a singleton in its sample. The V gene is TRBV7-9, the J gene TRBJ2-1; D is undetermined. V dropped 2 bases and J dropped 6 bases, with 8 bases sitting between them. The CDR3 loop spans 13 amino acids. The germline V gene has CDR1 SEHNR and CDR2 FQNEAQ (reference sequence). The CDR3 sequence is CASSLLKPNEQFF. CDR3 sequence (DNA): TGTGCCAGCAGCTTATTGAAGCCCAATGAGCAGTTCTTC.

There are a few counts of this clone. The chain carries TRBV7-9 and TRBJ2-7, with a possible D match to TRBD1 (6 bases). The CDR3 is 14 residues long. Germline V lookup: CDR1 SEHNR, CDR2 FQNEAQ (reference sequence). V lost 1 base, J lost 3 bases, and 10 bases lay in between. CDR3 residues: CASSLGTESYEQYF. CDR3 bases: TGTGCCAGCAGCTTAGGGACAGAGAGCTACGAGCAGTACTTC.

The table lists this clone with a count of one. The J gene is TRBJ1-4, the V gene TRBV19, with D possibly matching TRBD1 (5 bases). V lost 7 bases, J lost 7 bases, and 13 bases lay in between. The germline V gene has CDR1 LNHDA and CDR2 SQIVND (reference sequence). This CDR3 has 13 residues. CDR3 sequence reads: CASTRGVAEKLFF. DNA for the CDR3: TGTGCCAGTACGCGGGGGGTTGCTGAAAAACTGTTTTTT.

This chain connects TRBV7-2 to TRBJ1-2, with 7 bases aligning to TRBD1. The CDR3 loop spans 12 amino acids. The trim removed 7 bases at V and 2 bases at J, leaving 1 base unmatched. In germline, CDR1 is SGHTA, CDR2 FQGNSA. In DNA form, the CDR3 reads TGTGCCAGCATGGACAGGAACTATGGCTACACCTTC. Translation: CASMDRNYGYTF.

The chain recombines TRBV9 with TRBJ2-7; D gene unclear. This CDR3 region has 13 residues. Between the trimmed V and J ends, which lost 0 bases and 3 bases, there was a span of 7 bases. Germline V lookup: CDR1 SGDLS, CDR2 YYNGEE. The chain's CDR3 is CASSVGAGYEQYF. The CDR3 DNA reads TGTGCCAGCAGCGTAGGGGCAGGCTACGAGCAGTACTTC.

The DNA of the CDR3 is TGTGCCATCGACCCCGTCGCAACAGAGGACTATGGCTACACCTTC. Its protein is CAIDPVATEDYGYTF. The V call is TRBV7-9, the J call TRBJ1-2; D remains unclear. V gave up 10 bases and J gave up 3 bases, with 21 bases separating them. The CDR3 extends over 15 amino acids. Germline loops: CDR1 SEHNR, CDR2 FQNEAQ (reference sequence).

The CDR3 is CASSFQTGEQYF. DNA for the CDR3: TGTGCCAGCAGTTTCCAGACAGGGGAGCAGTACTTC. The chain has TRBV28 and TRBJ2-7; 7 bases are shared with TRBD1. The CDR3 totals 12 residues. Unmatched junction bases numbered 3, after V lost 3 bases and J lost 7 bases. Germline V gene sequence: CDR1 MDHEN, CDR2 SYDVKM.

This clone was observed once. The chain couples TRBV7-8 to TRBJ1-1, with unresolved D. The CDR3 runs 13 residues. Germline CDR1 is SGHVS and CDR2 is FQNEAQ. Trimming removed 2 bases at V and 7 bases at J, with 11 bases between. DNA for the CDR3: TGTGCCAGCAGCTTATGGCCTGAAGATGAAGCTTTCTTT. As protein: CASSLWPEDEAFF.

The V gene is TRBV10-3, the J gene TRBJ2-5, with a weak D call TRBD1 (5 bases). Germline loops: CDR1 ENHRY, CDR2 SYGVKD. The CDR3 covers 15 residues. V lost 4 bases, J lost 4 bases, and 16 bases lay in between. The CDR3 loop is CAISVGATGAETQYF. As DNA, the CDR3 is TGTGCCATCAGTGTAGGCGCTACAGGTGCAGAGACCCAGTACTTC.

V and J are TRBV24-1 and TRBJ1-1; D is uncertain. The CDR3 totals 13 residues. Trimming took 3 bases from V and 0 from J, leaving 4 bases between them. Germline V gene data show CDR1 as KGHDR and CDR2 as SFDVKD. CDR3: CATSDRVNTEAFF. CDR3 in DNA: TGTGCCACCAGTGATAGAGTGAACACTGAAGCTTTCTTT.

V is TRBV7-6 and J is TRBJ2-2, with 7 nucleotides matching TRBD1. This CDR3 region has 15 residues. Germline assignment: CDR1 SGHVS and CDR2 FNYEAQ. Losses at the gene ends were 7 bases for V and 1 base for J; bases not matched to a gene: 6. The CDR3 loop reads CASTLGTVNTGELFF. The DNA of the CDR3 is TGTGCCAGCACCCTGGGGACAGTGAACACCGGGGAGCTGTTTTTT. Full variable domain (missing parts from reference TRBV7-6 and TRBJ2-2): GAGVSQSPRYKVTKRGQDVALRCDPISGHVSLYWYRQALGQGPEFLTYFNYEAQQDKSGLPNDRFSAERPEGSISTLTIQRTEQRDSAMYRCASTLGTVNTGELFFGEGSRLTVL.